The 18 T cell receptor beta chains given below trace back to one sample, sequenced in a study of blood T cells in healthy people across ages. Through a sample-barcoded 5' primer and a J-beta primer mix, a second PCR was run for roughly 6 to 11 cycles. MiXCR, run by TCRdb on the 5' RACE reads, gives a single entry per CDR3 protein. The sample carries 800,000 to 950,000 distinct CDR3 sequences, roughly 43% recorded once. Sequenced material: blood. These receptors came from a man aged 25 to 40 in good health.

V and J are TRBV4-2 and TRBJ2-6; unclear D gene. Germline CDR1 is LGHNA and CDR2 is YNFKEQ. This CDR3 is built from 17 residues. The V end lost 5 bases, the J end lost 0 bases, and 14 bases lay between the germline ends. The CDR3 region is CASSTVGFSSGANVLTF. The DNA for the CDR3 is TGTGCCAGCAGCACGGTCGGCTTTAGCTCTGGGGCCAACGTCCTGACTTTC.

V usage is TRBV13 and J usage is TRBJ2-1; TRBD2 matches 7 bases. Germline CDR1 is PRHDT and CDR2 is FYEKMQ (reference sequence). Unmatched junction bases numbered 7, after V lost 3 bases and J lost 5 bases. CDR3 length: 15 amino acids. The CDR3 spells CASSFSAGYHNEQFF. The CDR3, as DNA: TGTGCCAGCAGCTTTTCAGCGGGGTACCACAATGAGCAGTTCTTC.

In this sample, this clonotype turned up a few times. This sequence joins TRBV2 and TRBJ1-1; D unresolved. Per germline, CDR1 SNHLY and CDR2 FYNNEI. Deletions cut 6 bases from V and 4 bases from J, with 15 bases between. This CDR3 spans 14 amino acids. This CDR3 is CASSALGEATEAFF. CDR3 bases: TGTGCCAGCAGCGCCCTTGGGGAAGCCACTGAAGCTTTCTTT.

The chain uses TRBV7-2 and TRBJ2-1, with a tentative D call TRBD1 (6 bases). V was trimmed by 4 bases and J by 0 bases, leaving 13 bases between them. Germline CDR1 reads SGHTA; CDR2 reads FQGNSA. The CDR3 is 16 amino acids. Written as DNA, the CDR3 is TGTGCCAGCAGCTCACAGGGAGCCTTCTCCTACAATGAGCAGTTCTTC. This sequence encodes CASSSQGAFSYNEQFF.

This chain uses TRBV28 with TRBJ2-3; 7 bases agree with TRBD2. The trim removed 8 bases at V and 1 base at J, leaving 12 bases unmatched. CDR3 length: 16 amino acids. Germline values: CDR1 MDHEN, CDR2 SYDVKM. In DNA, the CDR3 is TGTGCCAGCGCCCTCTTGGGGGGGATGGGCACAGATACGCAGTATTTT. Its protein product is CASALLGGMGTDTQYF.

This clonotype was detected only a few times. The CDR3 sequence: CASSSRLAGDQETQYF. The DNA of the CDR3 is TGTGCCAGCAGCTCACGACTAGCGGGGGACCAAGAGACCCAGTACTTC. This chain joins TRBV11-2 and TRBJ2-5; TRBD2 matches at 12 bases. CDR1 SGHAT and CDR2 FQNNGV come from the germline V gene. J gave up 0 bases and V 4 bases, and 3 bases lay outside the gene matches. This CDR3 has 16 amino acids.

This clonotype was counted a few times. The V and J genes are TRBV4-3 and TRBJ2-3; D may be TRBD2 (6 bases). Germline CDR1 reads LGHNA; CDR2 reads YSLEER. Trimming pared 0 bases from V and 4 bases from J, leaving 14 bases between. This CDR3 has 16 amino acids. The CDR3 region is CASSQDPGVQSDTQYF. The CDR3 nucleotides read TGCGCCAGCAGCCAAGATCCGGGGGTTCAATCAGATACGCAGTATTTT.

This clonotype has a count of ten or more. The V call is TRBV10-3, the J call TRBJ1-5; D remains ambiguous. The CDR3 runs 14 residues. The ends were cut back, 3 bases at V and 0 bases at J, with 6 bases in the middle. Germline CDR1 and CDR2: ENHRY and SYGVKD. As DNA, the CDR3 is TGTGCCATCAGTGACAGCCATAGCAATCAGCCCCAGCATTTT. It encodes CAISDSHSNQPQHF.

The chain couples TRBV10-3 to TRBJ1-5, with D maybe TRBD1 (6 bases). Germline loops: CDR1 ENHRY, CDR2 SYGVKD. V lost 0 bases and J 7 bases, leaving 13 bases between the germline ends. The CDR3 totals 15 residues. The CDR3 DNA sequence: TGTGCCATCAGTGAGTCCCAGGGGCCCCAACAGCCCCAGCATTTT. This translates into CAISESQGPQQPQHF.

V is TRBV27 and J is TRBJ2-1, with 8 bases aligning to TRBD2. CDR3 length: 15 residues. V was clipped by 5 bases and J by 4 bases; unmatched bases: 7. Per germline, CDR1 MNHEY and CDR2 SMNVEV (reference sequence). The CDR3 sequence is CASSGLAGFYNEQFF. CDR3 nucleotide sequence: TGTGCCAGCAGTGGATTAGCGGGGTTTTACAATGAGCAGTTCTTC.

There are a few counts of this clonotype. The CDR3 here is CTSSGQPSYEQYF. The CDR3 coding sequence is TGCACTTCCTCGGGACAACCATCCTACGAGCAGTACTTC. The chain employs TRBV20-1 and TRBJ2-7; possible D gene TRBD1, 6 bases. The CDR3 is made up of 13 amino acids. Germline V gene data show CDR1 as DFQATT and CDR2 as SNEGSKA (reference sequence).

This chain joins TRBV9 and TRBJ2-5; maybe TRBD1 (5 bases). The J call may be incorrect, as the DNA end agrees better with TRBJ2-1. The CDR3 covers 15 residues. The germline V gene encodes CDR1 SGDLS and CDR2 YYNGEE. Here the CDR3 DNA reads TGTGCCAGCAGCGTTACCCCCAACAGGCAAGAGACCCAGTTCTTC. This sequence encodes CASSVTPNRQETQFF.

This sequence joins TRBV6-6 and TRBJ2-5, with 15 nucleotides matching TRBD2. Germline V CDR1 and CDR2: MNHNY, SVGAGI (reference sequence). The CDR3 is 13 amino acids. The J segment lost 10 bases and the V segment lost 5 bases, leaving 2 bases of the junction unmatched. The CDR3 nucleotides are TGTGCCAGCAGTGGGACTAGCGGGGGGTTCCAGTACTTC. It encodes CASSGTSGGFQYF.

The chain recombines TRBV11-2 with TRBJ2-1, with 12 bases aligning to TRBD2. The CDR3 spans 16 residues. The V and J ends lost 5 bases and 2 bases, in that order; junction bases with no gene match: 4. Germline CDR1 SGHAT, CDR2 FQNNGV. In DNA, the CDR3 is TGTGCCAGCAGCATAAGGACTAGCGGGGCCTACAATGAGCAGTTCTTC. It yields the protein CASSIRTSGAYNEQFF.

The chain couples TRBV3-1 to TRBJ2-5; unclear D gene. Germline values: CDR1 LGHDT, CDR2 YNNKEL (reference sequence). This CDR3 has 13 amino acids. V was clipped by 2 bases and J by 11 bases, with 15 bases between them. CDR3 protein: CASSQLQFHEQYF. The CDR3 region has the DNA TGTGCCAGCAGCCAACTTCAGTTTCATGAGCAGTACTTC.

This clonotype has only one observation. J is TRBJ2-1 and V is TRBV5-1; tentatively, D is TRBD1 (5 bases). The CDR3 length is 15 residues. Trimming stripped 4 bases from V and 4 bases from J, with 15 bases between. CDR1 and CDR2 from the germline V gene are SGHRS and YFSETQ. The CDR3 region is CASSQMVQGYNEQFF. In DNA, the CDR3 is TGCGCCAGCAGCCAGATGGTGCAGGGATACAATGAGCAGTTCTTC.

The chain employs TRBV3-1 and TRBJ1-1; D gene unclear. Trimming pared 4 bases from V and 5 bases from J, leaving 8 bases between. This CDR3 spans 12 amino acids. Germline V gene sequence: CDR1 LGHDT, CDR2 YNNKEL (reference sequence). The CDR3 region is CASSRVETEAFF. The CDR3 nucleotides read TGTGCCAGCAGCCGCGTGGAGACTGAAGCTTTCTTT. The whole variable domain, remainder taken from reference TRBV3-1 and TRBJ1-1, is DTAVSQTPKYLVTQMGNDKSIKCEQNLGHDTMYWYKQDSKKFLKIMFSYNNKELIINETVPNRFSPKSPDKAHLNLHINSLELGDSAVYFCASSRVETEAFFGQGTRLTVV.

The J gene is TRBJ2-3, the V gene TRBV18; 8 bases fit TRBD1. The CDR3 has 15 residues. V was clipped by 3 bases and J by 1 base; unmatched bases: 3. Germline lookup yields CDR1 KGHSH and CDR2 LQKENI. CDR3 region: CASSPQTGGTDTQYF. The CDR3, as DNA: TGTGCCAGCTCACCTCAGACAGGGGGCACAGATACGCAGTATTTT.